The entry below describes one TCR beta chain. The antigen is not known. In the PCR, 60 Vbeta and 13 Jbeta primers were used. The data were produced by immunoSEQ multiplex PCR, yet TCRdb's version contains in-frame clones alone and is incomplete. The sample includes over 150,000 clones, around 75% of them seen just once. This entry comes from a study of cytomegalovirus exposure and HLA in healthy donors. Study-level points and caveats: A missense DCLRE1C variant was associated with V- and J-gene trimming of TCR beta chains in a later analysis, and an independent cohort replicated the association. Later on, analysis showed that most CMV-associated TCR beta chains appeared to be HLA-restricted. TRBV6-2, TRBV6-3 and some other V segments were excluded as indistinguishable.

The germline V gene encodes CDR1 SGHDN and CDR2 FVKESK. This CDR3 is 13 amino acids long. Trimming took off 6 bases at V and 6 bases at J, with 14 bases between the two ends. The receptor comes from a male donor in good health and CMV-seronegative. Sequencing was carried out using PBMCs. This chain joins TRBV14 and TRBJ1-2; possibly TRBD1 for D (5 bases). The CDR3 reads CASRSTVWDGYTF. In DNA, the CDR3 is TGTGCCAGCAGATCGACAGTGTGGGATGGCTACACCTTC.